This is a list of T cell receptor beta chains from one sample in a study of shared clonotypes between healthy human individuals. Sequenced by immunoSEQ multiplex PCR; TCRdb stores in-frame clones only, minus some. The top ten hold around 1.7% of the sample, which has about 2.2 million clones, 93% seen once. Specimen: naive CD8+ T cells from PBMCs. The receptors were gathered from a young man in good health. Some clones in this sample may be carry-over from other donors' samples. CDR3s include the opening cysteine and the closing phenylalanine or tryptophan. Fields, in order: V gene, J gene, clone size, D gene, CDR3 protein, CDR3 DNA. The D gene is left open where the match is weak. Not all rows give a size; the values are once, few, many and, for expanded clones, a class.

>TRBV4-2|TRBJ1-5|-|TRBD1
CASSQEPTGLGNQPQHF
TGTGCCAGCAGCCAAGAGCCGACAGGGTTAGGCAATCAGCCCCAGCATTTT
>TRBV27|TRBJ2-1|-|TRBD1
CASSSDRDYNEQFF
TGTGCCAGCAGTTCGGACAGGGATTACAATGAGCAGTTCTTC
>TRBV25-1|TRBJ2-5|-|-
CASSEYGAEYQETQYF
TGTGCCAGCAGTGAATATGGGGCAGAGTACCAAGAGACCCAGTACTTC
>TRBV19|TRBJ1-3|-|-
CASSAGDSGNTIYF
TGTGCCAGTAGTGCCGGAGACTCTGGAAACACCATATATTTT
>TRBV25-1|TRBJ2-5|-|-
CASSGNGETQYF
TGTGCCAGCAGCGGCAATGGGGAGACCCAGTACTTC
>TRBV9|TRBJ2-1|-|TRBD1
CASSAHRGRGNEQFF
TGTGCCAGCAGCGCCCACAGGGGGCGCGGCAATGAGCAGTTCTTC
>TRBV27|TRBJ2-1|-|-
CASSQGLSLFF
TGTGCCAGCAGCCAGGGACTGTCCCTTTTCTTC
>TRBV27|TRBJ2-7|-|TRBD1
CASSHDRGVSYEQYF
TGTGCCAGCAGCCATGACAGGGGTGTTTCCTACGAGCAGTACTTC
>TRBV4-1|TRBJ2-2|-|-
CASSQGPNLRRRGTNTGELFF
TGCGCCAGCAGCCAGGGCCCAAATCTCCGTCGGCGGGGCACGAACACCGGGGAGCTGTTTTTT
>TRBV5-4|TRBJ2-7|-|-
CASTRQGLPSYEQYF
TGTGCCAGCACCCGACAGGGACTGCCCTCCTACGAGCAGTACTTC
>TRBV27|TRBJ2-7|-|-
CASSLSASSEQYF
TGTGCCAGCAGTTTATCTGCATCGTCCGAGCAGTACTTC
>TRBV7-3|TRBJ2-3|-|-
CASSLKFTDTQYF
TGTGCCAGCAGCTTAAAATTCACAGATACGCAGTATTTT
>TRBV5-1|TRBJ2-7|-|TRBD1
CAAGGEILYEQYF
TGCGCCGCAGGGGGAGAAATCCTCTACGAGCAGTACTTC
>TRBV11-2|TRBJ1-5|-|-
CASSSEMSGNQPQHF
TGTGCCAGCAGCTCAGAGATGTCAGGCAATCAGCCCCAGCATTTT
>TRBV21-1|TRBJ2-1|-|-
CASSKVSMVHGEDNEQFF
TGTGCCAGCAGCAAAGTGAGTATGGTGCATGGGGAGGACAATGAGCAGTTCTTC
>TRBV5-1|TRBJ2-3|-|TRBD2
CASSPLVAGTPDTQYF
TGCGCCAGCAGCCCTCTCGTAGCGGGAACCCCAGATACGCAGTATTTT
>TRBV7-9|TRBJ2-7|-|-
CASSLGAYEQYF
TGTGCCAGCAGCTTAGGTGCTTACGAGCAGTACTTC
>TRBV7-6|TRBJ2-2|once|-
CASSPSFPHELFF
TGTGCCAGCAGCCCATCCTTCCCCCACGAGCTGTTTTTT
>TRBV7-9|TRBJ1-1|few|-
CAGRWLAEAFF
TGTGCCGGGCGTTGGCTGGCTGAAGCTTTCTTT
>TRBV18|TRBJ2-3|-|TRBD1
CASSGQGSTDTQYF
TGTGCCAGCTCTGGACAGGGGAGCACAGATACGCAGTATTTT
>TRBV29-1|TRBJ2-7|-|-
CSVLGWGNEQYF
TGCAGCGTTCTCGGGTGGGGAAACGAGCAGTACTTC
>TRBV27|TRBJ2-7|-|-
CASSLSGNEQYF
TGTGCCAGCAGTTTAAGCGGCAACGAGCAGTACTTC
>TRBV27|TRBJ2-7|-|-
CASSLRPGSSYEQYF
TGTGCCAGCAGTTTAAGGCCAGGGAGTTCCTACGAGCAGTACTTC
>TRBV27|TRBJ2-1|-|-
CASSPLLLVGSNEQFF
TGTGCCAGCAGCCCCCTTCTACTAGTGGGATCGAATGAGCAGTTCTTC
>TRBV9|TRBJ1-1|-|TRBD1
CASSVAGTGAVEAFF
TGTGCCAGCAGCGTAGCGGGGACAGGGGCCGTAGAAGCTTTCTTT
>TRBV5-1|TRBJ1-4|-|TRBD1
CASSLGGDRGEKLFF
TGCGCCAGCAGCTTGGGCGGGGACAGAGGTGAAAAACTGTTTTTT
>TRBV4-2|TRBJ2-3|-|TRBD2
CASSQNSPRERGTDTQYF
TGTGCCAGCAGCCAGAACTCCCCCCGGGAGCGGGGTACGGATACGCAGTATTTT
>TRBV7-3|TRBJ1-5|-|-
CASSLRGHSNQPQHF
TGTGCCAGCAGCTTAAGGGGACATAGCAATCAGCCCCAGCATTTT
>TRBV2|TRBJ2-1|-|TRBD2
CASKRAREGSYEQFF
TGTGCCAGCAAGCGCGCGCGGGAGGGATCTTATGAGCAGTTCTTC
>TRBV7-9|TRBJ2-4|-|-
CASSGGSVAKNIQYF
TGTGCCAGCAGCGGAGGCTCGGTAGCCAAAAACATTCAGTACTTC
>TRBV27|TRBJ1-1|-|TRBD1
CASSSLMTGKPEAFF
TGTGCCAGCAGTTCACTAATGACAGGGAAACCTGAAGCTTTCTTT
>TRBV2|TRBJ2-3|-|TRBD2
CASSETSGSADTQYF
TGTGCCAGCAGCGAAACTAGCGGGAGTGCGGATACGCAGTATTTT
>TRBV9|TRBJ2-5|-|-
CASSIGTAKGETQYF
TGTGCCAGCAGCATTGGGACCGCTAAGGGGGAGACCCAGTACTTC
>TRBV29-1|TRBJ2-2|-|-
CSVEAGPLTGELFF
TGCAGCGTTGAAGCCGGGCCGTTAACCGGGGAGCTGTTTTTT
>TRBV12-5|TRBJ2-1|-|TRBD1
CASGFGQGAYNEQFF
TGTGCTAGTGGTTTCGGACAGGGGGCCTACAATGAGCAGTTCTTC
>TRBV27|TRBJ2-3|-|-
CASRTFPSVDTQYF
TGTGCCAGCAGAACCTTCCCCTCGGTAGATACGCAGTATTTT
>TRBV5-6|TRBJ2-1|once|TRBD2
CASRAGAYEQFF
TGTGCCAGCAGGGCGGGAGCCTATGAGCAGTTCTTC
>TRBV5-4|TRBJ2-7|-|-
CASSFGGAYEQYF
TGTGCCAGCAGCTTCGGCGGGGCCTACGAGCAGTACTTC
>TRBV13|TRBJ2-1|-|-
CASSSPLDSYNEQFF
TGTGCCAGCAGCTCCCCACTGGACTCCTACAATGAGCAGTTCTTC
>TRBV28|TRBJ2-7|-|TRBD2
CASSHPGLAGGPSYEQYF
TGTGCCAGCAGTCATCCGGGACTAGCGGGAGGGCCTTCCTACGAGCAGTACTTC
>TRBV27|TRBJ1-4|-|-
CASSPGPLPTNEKLFF
TGTGCCAGCAGCCCGGGACCGTTGCCAACTAATGAAAAACTGTTTTTT